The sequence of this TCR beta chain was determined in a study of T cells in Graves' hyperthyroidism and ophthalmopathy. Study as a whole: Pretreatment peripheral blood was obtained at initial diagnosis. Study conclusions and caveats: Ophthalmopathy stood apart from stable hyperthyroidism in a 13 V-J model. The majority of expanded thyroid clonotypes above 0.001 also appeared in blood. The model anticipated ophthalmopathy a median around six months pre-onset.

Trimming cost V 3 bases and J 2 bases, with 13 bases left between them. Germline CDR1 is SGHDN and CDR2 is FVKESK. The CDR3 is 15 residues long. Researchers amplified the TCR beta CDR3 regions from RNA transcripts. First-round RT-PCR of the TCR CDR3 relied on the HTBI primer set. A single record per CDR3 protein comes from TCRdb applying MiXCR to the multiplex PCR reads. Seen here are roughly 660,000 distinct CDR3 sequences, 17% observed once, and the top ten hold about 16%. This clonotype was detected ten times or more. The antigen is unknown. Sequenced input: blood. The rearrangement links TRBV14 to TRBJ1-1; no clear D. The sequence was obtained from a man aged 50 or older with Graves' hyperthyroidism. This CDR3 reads CASSHRPTGNTEAFF. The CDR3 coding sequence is TGTGCCAGCAGCCACCGACCCACGGGAAACACTGAAGCTTTCTTT.